This is a list of T cell receptor beta chains from one sample in a study of T cells in Graves' hyperthyroidism and ophthalmopathy. One entry per CDR3 protein, called by TCRdb with MiXCR from the multiplex PCR reads. The table includes about 540,000 distinct CDR3 sequences, 35% to 55% detected once. The sequenced sample consisted of peripheral blood or thyroid tissue (not recorded which). Source of these receptors: a woman between 18 and 29 years old with Graves' hyperthyroidism. The CDR3 runs from the conserved cysteine through the conserved F or W. The D gene is left open where the match is weak. For some rows the clone size is stated as once, few or many, or as a class when expanded; others skip it.

>TRBV7-9|.|TRBJ1-1|many
TGTGCCAGCAGCTTAGTGACGGATCCTTTGCGCGCTTTCTTT
CASSLVTDPLRAFF
>TRBV7-2|.|TRBJ2-5|many
TGTGCCAGCAGCCCAGCCCAAGAGACCCAGTACTTC
CASSPAQETQYF
>TRBV6-4|TRBD2|TRBJ2-7|few
TGTGCCAGCAGAGGGACTAGCGGGACCCCACACTCCTACGAGCAGTACTTC
CASRGTSGTPHSYEQYF
>TRBV7-2|.|TRBJ1-6|few
TGCGCCAGCAGCCAAGTACTCTCGGGGAATTCACCCCTCCACTTT
CASSQVLSGNSPLHF
>TRBV7-9|.|TRBJ1-4|.
TGTGCCAGCTTGACAAGTCCAAATGAAAAACTGTTTTTT
CASLTSPNEKLFF
>TRBV5-1|TRBD1|TRBJ1-5|.
TGCGCCAGCAGCTCCCCGGGACAGGGGGTTACGCGCAATCAGCCCCAGCATTTT
CASSSPGQGVTRNQPQHF
>TRBV7-9|.|TRBJ1-2|many
TGTGCCAGCAGCCCCATGGCATCAAACTATGGCTACACCTTC
CASSPMASNYGYTF
>TRBV14|.|TRBJ2-7|many
TGTGCCAGCAGCCAAGCCTTCTACGAGCAGTACTTC
CASSQAFYEQYF
>TRBV20-1|.|TRBJ2-2|.
TGCAGTGCTCCCCGGGACGGGAACACCGGGGAGCTGTTTTTT
CSAPRDGNTGELFF
>TRBV20-1|TRBD2|TRBJ2-7|.
TGCAGTGCTAAAGGGACTAGCGGGAGGGCCGTTGGCGAGCAGTACTTC
CSAKGTSGRAVGEQYF
>TRBV2|TRBD2|TRBJ2-5|once
TGTGCCACCCAAATACTAGCGGGGCAAGAGACCCAGTACTTC
CATQILAGQETQYF
>TRBV20-1|.|TRBJ2-5|.
TGCAGTGCGTCGCAGGGGCGTTTAGAGACCCAGTACTTC
CSASQGRLETQYF
>TRBV24-1|.|TRBJ2-2|.
TGTGCCACCAGTGCTGGGAACACCGGGGAGCTGTTTTTT
CATSAGNTGELFF
>TRBV7-2|.|TRBJ1-5|many
TGTGCCAGCAGCTTGACAGGACGTAATCAGCCCCAGCATTTT
CASSLTGRNQPQHF
>TRBV7-2|TRBD1|TRBJ1-6|many
TGCGCCAGCAGCACCGGACAGGGTTATTCACCCCTCCACTTT
CASSTGQGYSPLHF
>TRBV7-8|.|TRBJ1-3|few
TGTGCCAGCAGCTTCCGACTGGAACCGTATGGAAACACCATATATTTT
CASSFRLEPYGNTIYF
>TRBV20-1|.|TRBJ2-7|few
TGCAGTGCTAGGGGGGGGCTCGGGCAGTACTTC
CSARGGLGQYF
>TRBV2|.|TRBJ1-2|.
TGTGCCAGCAGTGTCGGGAGATATGGCCACACCTTC
CASSVGRYGHTF
>TRBV7-3|.|TRBJ1-1|many
TGTGCCAGCAGCTTAACTGGGGGGCGGACTGAAGCTTTCTTT
CASSLTGGRTEAFF
>TRBV20-1|.|TRBJ2-7|.
TGCAGTGCTAGTTGGGGGCAGAACGAGCAGTACTTC
CSASWGQNEQYF
>TRBV7-9|.|TRBJ2-7|.
TGCGCCAGCAGCCAAGAAGGGAGGCAGGGGGTTATCGAGCAGTACTTC
CASSQEGRQGVIEQYF
>TRBV19|.|TRBJ1-3|.
TGTGCCAGTAGTATGGAGGGGCCTCGCTCTGGAAACACCATATATTTT
CASSMEGPRSGNTIYF